A single sample gave rise to the 30 T cell receptor beta chains below, sequenced in a study of shared T cell receptors in the human thymus. The assay was immunoSEQ multiplex PCR, and TCRdb's table has in-frame clones only and misses some. The sample has hundreds of thousands of clones, about 89% seen once. These data are also associated with another study on human thymus T cells.

Sequenced input: thymocytes. The receptor source for this set is a boy younger than two with a congenital heart defect.

The V gene is TRBV10-3, the J gene TRBJ2-3; 7 bases align to TRBD1. Trimming took 11 bases from V and 1 from J; bases not matched to a gene: 6. This CDR3 comprises 13 residues. Germline-derived CDR1 and CDR2 are ENHRY and SYGVKD. CDR3 in DNA: TGTGCCTCTGACAGGGAAGGCACAGATACGCAGTATTTT. It specifies CASDREGTDTQYF.

This chain joins TRBV27 and TRBJ1-5; 9 bases are shared with TRBD1. CDR1 and CDR2 (germline): MNHEY, SMNVEV (reference sequence). The CDR3 runs 14 residues. Trimming at V came to 5 bases and at J to 7 bases, leaving 6 bases not matched to a gene. The CDR3 coding sequence is TGTGCCAGCAGTCCCTGGACAGGGGACCAGCCCCAGCATTTT. Its protein is CASSPWTGDQPQHF.

The chain has TRBV2 and TRBJ1-2, with TRBD1 identical over 7 bases. The CDR3 has 15 amino acids. The V gene's germline CDR1 is SNHLY and CDR2 FYNNEI. V dropped 2 bases and J dropped 2; count of bases not matched to a gene: 5. The CDR3 nucleotides read TGTGCCAGCAGTGAACAGGGGGAACCCAACTATGGCTACACCTTC. Residues: CASSEQGEPNYGYTF.

A single count supports this clone. This rearrangement joins TRBV11-3 to TRBJ2-1; D is unresolved. CDR3 length: 14 amino acids. Trimming cost V 4 bases and J 6 bases, with 13 bases left between them. Per germline, CDR1 SGHNT and CDR2 YENEEA. DNA of the CDR3: TGTGCCAGCAGCTCCAAACTCGCTCCCAATGAGCAGTTCTTC. Encoded protein: CASSSKLAPNEQFF.

The count of this clone is one. CDR3 nucleotides: TGTGCCAGCAGTTTACGGGGCCTTCAGCGGGGGGGCCTCGGCGAGCAGTACTTC. Amino acid sequence: CASSLRGLQRGGLGEQYF. The gene calls are TRBV28 and TRBJ2-7; 10 nucleotides line up with TRBD2. Per the germline V gene, CDR1 is MDHEN and CDR2 is SYDVKM. J gave up 6 bases and V 2 bases, and 16 bases lay outside the gene matches. The CDR3 totals 18 residues. The entire variable domain, with the rest obtained from reference TRBV28 and TRBJ2-7, is as follows: DVKVTQSSRYLVKRTGEKVFLECVQDMDHENMFWYRQDPGLGLRLIYFSYDVKMKEKGDIPEGYSVSREKKERFSLILESASTNQTSMYLCASSLRGLQRGGLGEQYFGPGTRLTVT.

The genes are TRBV5-6 and TRBJ1-1; 8 bases line up with TRBD1. This CDR3 is built from 18 residues. J gave up 0 bases and V 3 bases, and 13 bases lay outside the gene matches. The germline CDR1 and CDR2 sequences are SGHDT and YYEEEE. Here the CDR3 reads CASSYSRGQGLLNTEAFF. In DNA form, the CDR3 reads TGTGCCAGCAGCTACAGCCGAGGACAGGGACTATTGAACACTGAAGCTTTCTTT. Using reference TRBV5-6 and TRBJ1-1 for the parts outside the CDR3, the full variable domain is DAGVTQSPTHLIKTRGQQVTLRCSPKSGHDTVSWYQQALGQGPQFIFQYYEEEERQRGNFPDRFSGHQFPNYSSELNVNALLLGDSALYLCASSYSRGQGLLNTEAFFGQGTRLTVV.

This rearrangement joins TRBV10-3 to TRBJ2-5, with 7 bases identical to TRBD2. Germline-derived CDR1 and CDR2 are ENHRY and SYGVKD. This CDR3 spans 14 amino acids. Unmatched junction bases numbered 0, after V lost 2 bases and J lost 0 bases. The chain's CDR3 is CAISEREDQETQYF. The CDR3 DNA is TGTGCCATCAGTGAGCGGGAGGACCAAGAGACCCAGTACTTC.

The rearrangement links TRBV28 to TRBJ2-4, with D perhaps TRBD2 (6 bases). This CDR3 is built from 15 residues. Between the trimmed V and J ends, which lost 6 bases and 6 bases, there was a span of 18 bases. The germline CDR1 and CDR2 sequences are MDHEN and SYDVKM. The DNA of the CDR3 is TGTGCCAGCAGCCCCGGGAGCAGGCGCAGAAACATTCAGTACTTC. Its protein is CASSPGSRRRNIQYF.

The chain recombines TRBV4-3 with TRBJ1-6; TRBD1 aligns across 7 bases. Trimming at V came to 2 bases and at J to 8 bases, leaving 12 bases not matched to a gene. The CDR3 contains 17 residues. CDR1 LGHNA and CDR2 YSLEER come from the germline V gene. CDR3 in amino acids: CASSQNRKQGTYSPLHF. The DNA for the CDR3 is TGCGCCAGCAGCCAAAACCGAAAACAGGGGACGTATTCACCCCTCCACTTT.

The chain carries TRBV14 and TRBJ1-2; D unclear. CDR3 length: 13 residues. Germline CDR1 and CDR2: SGHDN and FVKESK. The ends were cut back, 0 bases at V and 4 bases at J, with 6 bases in the middle. The CDR3 coding sequence is TGTGCCAGCAGCCAAGATATCTTCTATGGCTACACCTTC. Amino acids: CASSQDIFYGYTF.

The rearrangement links TRBV28 to TRBJ2-7, with 8 nucleotides matching TRBD1. CDR3 length: 15 residues. Germline V gene lookup returns CDR1 MDHEN and CDR2 SYDVKM. J gave up 2 bases and V 7 bases, and 10 bases lay outside the gene matches. In DNA form, the CDR3 reads TGTGCCAGCACCTTGGGGACAGGCATAACCTACGAGCAGTACTTC. Translation: CASTLGTGITYEQYF.

The chain couples TRBV28 to TRBJ1-3; no clear D. The germline V and J ends were trimmed by 3 bases and 0 bases, with 6 bases remaining between them. The CDR3 consists of 14 residues. Looked up from germline, CDR1 is MDHEN and CDR2 is SYDVKM. The CDR3 sequence is CASSFVFSGNTIYF. The CDR3 nucleotides are TGTGCCAGCAGTTTTGTCTTCTCTGGAAACACCATATATTTT.

This chain joins TRBV7-6 and TRBJ1-4; D possibly corresponds to TRBD1 (6 bases). CDR1 is SGHVS and CDR2 is FNYEAQ in the germline V gene. V was pared by 4 bases and J by 3 bases, with 12 bases between. The CDR3 extends over 15 amino acids. CDR3 amino acids: CASSSLGAANEKLFF. In DNA form, the CDR3 reads TGTGCCAGCAGCTCTTTGGGGGCCGCTAATGAAAAACTGTTTTTT.

This chain connects TRBV10-3 to TRBJ1-1; a weak D match, TRBD1 (6 bases). This CDR3 spans 18 amino acids. V was clipped by 0 bases and J by 1 base, with 18 bases between them. Germline CDR1 and CDR2: ENHRY and SYGVKD. The CDR3 DNA follows: TGTGCCATCAGTGAGTCCGACAGGTTGGCCGCTTGGAACACTGAAGCTTTCTTT. Translation gives CAISESDRLAAWNTEAFF.

The chain is built from TRBV7-4 and TRBJ1-1, with TRBD1 matching 8 bases. The germline CDR1 and CDR2 sequences are SGHVT and SQSDAQ. The V and J ends lost 1 base and 0 bases, in that order; junction bases with no gene match: 10. This CDR3 contains 18 residues. CDR3 nucleotides: TGTGCCAGCAGCTTAGACAGGGGGAGTCAGGGGATGAACACTGAAGCTTTCTTT. Amino acid sequence: CASSLDRGSQGMNTEAFF.

The V gene is TRBV2, the J gene TRBJ1-2; D is undetermined. Trimming cost V 6 bases and J 2 bases, with 10 bases left between them. The length of the CDR3 is 13 residues. The V gene's germline CDR1 is SNHLY and CDR2 FYNNEI. This CDR3 reads CASSATENYGYTF. The CDR3 DNA reads as TGTGCCAGCAGCGCAACAGAGAACTATGGCTACACCTTC.

The J gene is TRBJ1-1, the V gene TRBV27; TRBD1 aligns across 11 bases. Germline loops: CDR1 MNHEY, CDR2 SMNVEV (reference sequence). This CDR3 has 17 amino acids. Trimming took 3 bases from V and 1 from J; bases not matched to a gene: 7. CDR3 in amino acids: CASSLAGTGGGNTEAFF. CDR3 nucleotide sequence: TGTGCCAGCAGTTTGGCCGGGACAGGGGGGGGGAACACTGAAGCTTTCTTT.

This clone occurred once. This chain links TRBV4-1 with TRBJ2-5, with a tentative D call TRBD2 (5 bases). Germline CDR1 and CDR2: MGHRA and YSYEKL. This CDR3 region has 14 residues. V dropped 2 bases and J dropped 5 bases, with 12 bases sitting between them. In nucleotides, the CDR3 is TGCGCCAGCAGCCAAACATTCCCGGGGGAGACCCAGTACTTC. Translation gives CASSQTFPGETQYF.

V and J are TRBV23-1 and TRBJ2-3; D perhaps matches TRBD2 (6 bases). TRBV23-1 is recorded as an ORF, its role being uncertain. The V end was cut by 11 bases, the J end by 0 bases, with 12 bases between. This CDR3 is built from 13 residues. The CDR3 nucleotides are TGCGCCGGCGGAGGGTATAGCACAGATACGCAGTATTTT. Translated, it gives CAGGGYSTDTQYF.

This clone was observed a few times. The chain employs TRBV28 and TRBJ1-3; D gene unclear. The CDR3 extends over 14 amino acids. The V end was cut by 1 base, the J end by 1 base, with 5 bases between. Germline lookup yields CDR1 MDHEN and CDR2 SYDVKM. The CDR3 nucleotides read TGTGCCAGCAGTTTATCGCGGTCTGGAAACACCATATATTTT. Translating it yields CASSLSRSGNTIYF.

The chain carries TRBV19 and TRBJ1-3, with no clear D. This CDR3 region has 14 residues. The germline V gene has CDR1 LNHDA and CDR2 SQIVND (reference sequence). V lost 2 bases and J lost 3, with 8 bases in between. The CDR3 is CASSIKAVGNTIYF. CDR3 nucleotide sequence: TGTGCCAGTAGTATAAAGGCGGTTGGAAACACCATATATTTT.

V gene TRBV18 combines with J gene TRBJ1-1; TRBD1 might be the D (6 bases). Germline loops: CDR1 KGHSH, CDR2 LQKENI. CDR3 length: 16 amino acids. V was clipped by 5 bases and J by 0 bases, with 16 bases between them. The CDR3 here is CASSKSQGKLNTEAFF. CDR3 sequence (DNA): TGTGCCAGCTCAAAATCGCAGGGGAAGTTGAACACTGAAGCTTTCTTT.

This clone was recorded once. This chain links TRBV7-2 with TRBJ2-1; tentative D call: TRBD1 (5 bases). Trimming cost V 3 bases and J 3 bases, with 15 bases left between them. Germline CDR1 is SGHTA and CDR2 is FQGNSA. There are 16 residues in the CDR3. CDR3 loop: CASSFNQGFRYNEQFF. The CDR3 nucleotides read TGTGCCAGCAGCTTTAACCAGGGTTTTCGCTACAATGAGCAGTTCTTC.

The chain couples TRBV4-2 to TRBJ1-1, with 9 bases identical to TRBD1. Germline CDR1 and CDR2: LGHNA and YNFKEQ. V trimming: 4 bases; J trimming: 5 bases; junction bases outside the gene matches: 14. This CDR3 spans 17 amino acids. CDR3 nucleotide sequence: TGTGCCAGCAGCCCACGAATCGGGACAGGGAAGTTTACTGAAGCTTTCTTT. Residues: CASSPRIGTGKFTEAFF.

The chain's CDR3 is CASSQEGAVNYGYTF. In DNA, the CDR3 is TGCGCCAGCAGCCAAGAGGGGGCGGTGAACTATGGCTACACCTTC. The chain carries TRBV4-3 and TRBJ1-2; the D gene is possibly TRBD1 (6 bases). Germline CDR1 LGHNA, CDR2 YSLEER. V was pared by 0 bases and J by 2 bases, with 10 bases between. This CDR3 is 15 amino acids long.

This chain connects TRBV19 to TRBJ1-2; D unclear. Germline values: CDR1 LNHDA, CDR2 SQIVND (reference sequence). Trimming took 7 bases from V and 5 from J, leaving 14 bases between them. There are 13 residues in the CDR3. This CDR3 is CASTGPPGYGYTF. DNA of the CDR3: TGTGCCAGTACGGGTCCACCTGGTTATGGCTACACCTTC.

This rearrangement joins TRBV4-3 to TRBJ2-5; 7 bases are shared with TRBD1. V lost 2 bases and J lost 4; bases outside the gene matches: 19. This CDR3 is 19 amino acids long. Per the germline V gene, CDR1 is LGHNA and CDR2 is YSLEER. For the CDR3, the DNA is TGCGCCAGCAGCCAACGCTTCGATCCCGGGACAGATTTTACAGAGACCCAGTACTTC. Encoded protein: CASSQRFDPGTDFTETQYF.

The chain is built from TRBV11-3 and TRBJ2-3; 8 bases map to TRBD2. Germline V lookup: CDR1 SGHNT, CDR2 YENEEA. The CDR3 is 15 residues long. V trimming: 1 base; J trimming: 5 bases; junction bases outside the gene matches: 5. CDR3 sequence: CASSLAGGPGDTQYF. As DNA, the CDR3 is TGTGCCAGCAGCTTAGCGGGGGGGCCTGGAGATACGCAGTATTTT.

The genes are TRBV7-8 and TRBJ2-7; D is perhaps TRBD1 (6 bases). The V and J ends lost 0 bases and 2 bases respectively, with 14 bases between them. Germline V gene sequence: CDR1 SGHVS, CDR2 FQNEAQ. The CDR3 spans 16 residues. The CDR3 sequence: CASSLARTELTYEQYF. The CDR3 DNA is TGTGCCAGCAGCTTAGCGCGGACAGAGCTTACCTACGAGCAGTACTTC.

The rearrangement links TRBV4-1 to TRBJ2-2; 14 bases match TRBD2. CDR1 is MGHRA, CDR2 YSYEKL, per germline. This CDR3 is 18 amino acids long. The J segment lost 0 bases and the V segment lost 2 bases, leaving 2 bases of the junction unmatched. The DNA of the CDR3 is TGCGCCAGCAGCCAACGACTAGCGGGGGGGTCGAACACCGGGGAGCTGTTTTTT. Protein sequence: CASSQRLAGGSNTGELFF.